Each of the 17 T cell receptor beta chains below was sequenced from the same sample in a study of blood T cells in healthy people across ages. For the second PCR, which ran for about 7 to 11 cycles, a sample-barcoded 5' primer and a J-beta primer mix were used. TCRdb called the 5' RACE reads again in MiXCR, with one record for every CDR3 protein. The profile shows 380,000 or so distinct CDR3 sequences, 52% of them singletons. Sequences were obtained from blood. The source of these receptors is a man in his 60s in good health.

This rearrangement joins TRBV6-2 or TRBV6-3 to TRBJ2-7; D is possibly TRBD2 (5 bases). The CDR3 is 14 residues long. Germline CDR1 and CDR2: MNHEY and SVGEGT. Trimming removed 7 bases at V and 2 bases at J, with 15 bases between. CDR3 region: CASTRVRGTYEQYF. CDR3 sequence (DNA): TGTGCCAGCACGAGGGTACGGGGAACCTACGAGCAGTACTTC.

The chain is built from TRBV6-5 and TRBJ2-7, with 7 positions matching TRBD2. The CDR3 totals 15 residues. The V and J ends lost 0 bases and 1 base, in that order; junction bases with no gene match: 3. The germline gives CDR1 MNHEY, CDR2 SVGAGI. CDR3 amino acids: CASSYSPGGSYEQYF. CDR3 nucleotides: TGTGCCAGCAGTTACTCGCCGGGGGGTTCCTACGAGCAGTACTTC.

This chain uses TRBV5-4 with TRBJ2-5; TRBD2 matches 13 bases. The J call is in doubt because the DNA end fits TRBJ2-7 better. CDR1 is SGHNT, CDR2 YYREEE, per germline (reference sequence). The CDR3 sequence is 18 residues long. CDR3 DNA sequence: TGTGCCAGCAGCGCTCCGGGACTAGCGGGATCCGGGCTCTACGAGCAGTACTTC. Translation gives CASSAPGLAGSGLYEQYF.

The chain uses TRBV10-3 and TRBJ2-6; weak D call: TRBD1 (6 bases). The CDR3 has 17 amino acids. The V and J ends lost 3 bases and 2 bases respectively, with 14 bases between them. Germline assignment: CDR1 ENHRY and CDR2 SYGVKD. The CDR3 here is CAISEWWGRTGANVLTF. The CDR3 bases are TGTGCCATCAGTGAATGGTGGGGGCGCACTGGGGCCAACGTCCTGACTTTC.

The genes are TRBV21-1 and TRBJ2-1; the table calls TRBD2, which could not be checked here. TRBV21-1 is described as a pseudogene. The CDR3 sequence is 14 residues long. The CDR3 is CASSKVKRGKAKFF. For the CDR3, the DNA is TGTGCCAGCAGCAAAGTAAAGCGGGGAAAGGCAAAGTTCTTC.

This chain connects TRBV5-1 to TRBJ2-1; 9 bases fit TRBD1. The CDR3 runs to 15 residues. V shed 5 bases, J shed 4 bases, and the junction held 7 bases outside the gene matches. Germline V gene lookup returns CDR1 SGHRS and CDR2 YFSETQ. CDR3 region: CASSHSGTGYNEQFF. Here the CDR3 DNA reads TGCGCCAGCAGTCATTCTGGGACAGGGTACAATGAGCAGTTCTTC.

The chain combines TRBV11-3 with TRBJ2-1; 8 bases align to TRBD2. Germline values: CDR1 SGHNT, CDR2 YENEEA. V dropped 5 bases and J dropped 8; count of bases not matched to a gene: 5. This CDR3 is 13 amino acids long. The CDR3 sequence is CASSGTRGYEQFF. CDR3 nucleotides: TGTGCCAGCAGCGGGACTAGAGGCTATGAGCAGTTCTTC. Complete variable domain (other parts from reference TRBV11-3 and TRBJ2-1): EAGVVQSPRYKIIEKKQPVAFWCNPISGHNTLYWYLQNLGQGPELLIRYENEEAVDDSQLPKDRFSAERLKGVDSTLKIQPAELGDSAVYLCASSGTRGYEQFFGPGTRLTVL.

The chain has TRBV6-2 or TRBV6-3 and TRBJ2-1; 8 bases are a match to TRBD2. J gave up 6 bases and V 7 bases, and 5 bases lay outside the gene matches. From germline, CDR1 is MNHEY and CDR2 SVGEGT. The length of the CDR3 is 13 residues. The CDR3: CASTDGLANEQFF. CDR3 nucleotides: TGTGCCAGCACCGACGGACTAGCCAATGAGCAGTTCTTC.

The chain has TRBV20-1 and TRBJ1-5; TRBD1 aligns across 7 bases. Germline V gene sequence: CDR1 DFQATT, CDR2 SNEGSKA (reference sequence). This CDR3 contains 13 residues. J was trimmed by 2 bases and V by 5 bases; bases with no gene match: 3. CDR3 amino acids: CSALGQGNQPQHF. The CDR3 coding sequence is TGCAGTGCTCTTGGACAGGGCAATCAGCCCCAGCATTTT.

The chain employs TRBV7-9 and TRBJ2-1, with TRBD2 matching 7 bases. The CDR3 has 17 amino acids. Germline V gives CDR1 SEHNR, CDR2 FQNEAQ (reference sequence). Trimming at V came to 5 bases and at J to 5 bases, leaving 15 bases not matched to a gene. The CDR3 sequence is CASSPRLAVGGHNEQFF. In nucleotides, the CDR3 is TGTGCCAGCAGCCCCAGACTAGCTGTAGGAGGGCACAATGAGCAGTTCTTC.

The rearrangement uses TRBV20-1 and TRBJ2-4, with 7 bases lining up with TRBD1. The J call may be mistaken, given a closer DNA end match to TRBJ2-7. The germline V gene encodes CDR1 DFQATT and CDR2 SNEGSKA (reference sequence). This CDR3 comprises 14 residues. For the CDR3, the DNA is TGCAGTTCCCATTCCGGACAGGTTGCCTACGAGCAGTACTTC. It translates to CSSHSGQVAYEQYF.

The chain couples TRBV3-1 to TRBJ2-3; 7 bases align to TRBD1. In germline, CDR1 is LGHDT, CDR2 YNNKEL (reference sequence). There are 15 residues in the CDR3. J lost 5 bases, V lost 1 base, and 6 bases had no gene match. The CDR3 here is CASSQGRQGRDTQYF. The CDR3 region has the DNA TGTGCCAGCAGCCAAGGTCGACAGGGCAGAGATACGCAGTATTTT.

This clonotype was counted many times. The V and J genes are TRBV18 and TRBJ2-3, with D unresolved. CDR1 and CDR2 (germline): KGHSH, LQKENI. V was cut by 4 bases and J by 0 bases, with 2 bases left in between. CDR3 size: 12 residues. This chain's CDR3 is CASSRSTDTQYF. The DNA of the CDR3 is TGTGCCAGCTCACGGAGCACAGATACGCAGTATTTT.

This clonotype was counted at least ten times. The chain couples TRBV12-3 or TRBV12-4 to TRBJ2-4; D gene uncertain. The length of the CDR3 is 14 residues. The ends were cut back, 6 bases at V and 1 base at J, with 10 bases in the middle. This CDR3 is CASRNWMAKNIQYF. The CDR3 DNA sequence: TGTGCCAGCAGGAACTGGATGGCCAAAAACATTCAGTACTTC.

The rearrangement links TRBV18 to TRBJ2-3; weak D call: TRBD2 (6 bases). CDR3 size: 14 residues. Germline V gene data show CDR1 as KGHSH and CDR2 as LQKENI. V lost 2 bases and J lost 4, with 10 bases in between. The CDR3 DNA reads TGTGCCAGCTCACCATTTCGGGGGTCAGATACGCAGTATTTT. This gives the protein CASSPFRGSDTQYF.

Remarks on this clonotype: At one end the junction does not follow the germline gene, possibly because of a read error. The V call is TRBV15, the J call TRBJ2-3; 9 bases fit TRBD2. Germline V gene lookup returns CDR1 LNHNV and CDR2 YYDKDF (reference sequence). The CDR3 spans 16 residues. This CDR3 is CTTSTLAGSGTDTQYF. DNA for the CDR3: TGTACCACCAGCACCCTAGCGGGGTCGGGGACAGATACGCAGTATTTT. The variable domain in full, with the rest retrieved from reference TRBV15 and TRBJ2-3, is DAMVIQNPRYQVTQFGKPVTLSCSQTLNHNVMYWYQQKSSQAPKLLFHYYDKDFNNEADTPDNFQSRRPNTSFCFLDIRSPGLGDTAMYLCTTSTLAGSGTDTQYFGPGTRLTVL.

This clonotype was found a few times. CDR3 in DNA: TGTGCCAGCAGCTCCGATATTAGTGCCTCCTACGAGCAGTACTTC. Protein product: CASSSDISASYEQYF. V gene TRBV11-1 combines with J gene TRBJ2-7; D call uncertain. Trimming pared 4 bases from V and 0 bases from J, leaving 13 bases between. Germline CDR1 SGHAT, CDR2 FQDESV (reference sequence). This CDR3 has 15 residues.